The 11 T cell receptor beta chains below all came from one sample that was sequenced in a study of cytomegalovirus exposure and HLA in healthy donors (dated by TCRdb to about 2017). Library preparation was by the immunoSEQ multiplex PCR assay. The multiplex PCR relied on a mix of 60 forward primers for TCR Vbeta segments and 13 reverse primers for TCR Jbeta segments. This immuneACCESS table, as held by TCRdb, lists in-frame sequences with V and J called but not all clones. Of the missing ones, under half trace to an unresolved V gene in checked studies; the others have no known cause. This sample lists some 140,000 clones; roughly 80% were detected once. 2.2% of the sample lies in the top ten. The sequenced sample consisted of PBMCs. The origin of the receptors is a man aged 25-45 years in good health and CMV-seronegative.

The V call is TRBV9, the J call TRBJ2-2; weak D call: TRBD2 (5 bases). This CDR3 is 17 amino acids long. The germline gives CDR1 SGDLS, CDR2 YYNGEE. Trimming took 1 base from V and 5 from J, leaving 18 bases between them. The CDR3 coding sequence is TGTGCCAGCAGCGTACTCCCAACTTCGGGAAGGACCGGGGAGCTGTTTTTT. Its translation: CASSVLPTSGRTGELFF.

V and J are TRBV7-9 and TRBJ2-4; 7 positions agree with TRBD1. Trimming removed 2 bases from V and 0 bases from J; junction bases left unmatched: 10. Germline assignment: CDR1 SEHNR and CDR2 FQNEAQ (reference sequence). The CDR3 is 18 amino acids. The CDR3 nucleotides are TGTGCCAGCAGCTTAATAATTGGACAGGTACAAGCCAAAAACATTCAGTACTTC. Translating it yields CASSLIIGQVQAKNIQYF.

The rearrangement joins TRBV28 to TRBJ1-5, with 9 bases fitting TRBD1. The CDR3 spans 17 residues. With 7 bases clipped from V and 8 bases from J, the junction kept 18 bases outside the gene matches. Germline V gene sequence: CDR1 MDHEN, CDR2 SYDVKM. The CDR3 DNA sequence: TGTGCCAGCAACTCGGGACAGGGACCCCACATGGGGAAGCCCCAGCATTTT. It codes for CASNSGQGPHMGKPQHF.

This chain links TRBV5-8 with TRBJ2-6; D call uncertain. This CDR3 region has 15 residues. V gave up 3 bases and J gave up 1 base, with 8 bases separating them. Per the germline V gene, CDR1 is SGHTS and CDR2 is YDEGEE. For the CDR3, the DNA is TGTGCCAGCAGCTCCGGGTGGTCTGGGGCCAACGTCCTGACTTTC. This gives the protein CASSSGWSGANVLTF.

The V gene is TRBV30, the J gene TRBJ2-7; TRBD2 aligns across 9 bases. Trimming removed 1 base from V and 4 bases from J; junction bases left unmatched: 2. In germline, CDR1 is GTSNPN, CDR2 SVGIG (reference sequence). The CDR3 runs to 13 residues. For the CDR3, the DNA is TGTGCCTGGAGTGCTGCGGGAGGGTACGAGCAGTACTTC. It is translated as CAWSAAGGYEQYF.

The chain uses TRBV11-2 and TRBJ2-7; TRBD2 matches 7 bases. Trimming removed 5 bases from V and 4 bases from J; junction bases left unmatched: 8. Per germline, CDR1 SGHAT and CDR2 FQNNGV. The CDR3 sequence is 14 residues long. In nucleotides, the CDR3 is TGTGCCAGCAGCGGGGGGGGGAGCGTATACGAGCAGTACTTC. Translating it yields CASSGGGSVYEQYF.

V is TRBV4-1 and J is TRBJ2-7; tentatively, D is TRBD2 (6 bases). CDR3 length: 16 amino acids. V shed 0 bases and J shed 0 bases, with 12 bases lying between them. Germline CDR1 MGHRA, CDR2 YSYEKL. CDR3 in amino acids: CASSQDGLASSYEQYF. The CDR3 DNA reads as TGCGCCAGCAGCCAAGATGGGCTAGCGAGCTCCTACGAGCAGTACTTC.

The J gene is TRBJ1-5, the V gene TRBV28; TRBD1 agrees at 7 bases. J gave up 3 bases and V 5 bases, and 13 bases lay outside the gene matches. The CDR3 covers 17 residues. Looked up from germline, CDR1 is MDHEN and CDR2 is SYDVKM. This chain's CDR3 is CASSPTGAQGINQPQHF. CDR3 sequence (DNA): TGTGCCAGCAGTCCAACCGGTGCACAGGGGATCAATCAGCCCCAGCATTTT.

The rearrangement uses TRBV9 and TRBJ2-7, with TRBD1 matching over 10 bases. Germline CDR1 is SGDLS and CDR2 is YYNGEE. This CDR3 is built from 15 residues. The junction had 6 bases not matched to a gene; V was cut back by 3 bases and J by 3 bases. CDR3 sequence: CASSGRDRGFYEQYF. CDR3 coding DNA: TGTGCCAGCAGCGGACGGGACAGGGGCTTCTACGAGCAGTACTTC.

V gene TRBV6-5 combines with J gene TRBJ2-5; 10 bases match TRBD2. The closer fit of TRBJ2-7 to the DNA end suggests the J call may be wrong. The V gene's germline CDR1 is MNHEY and CDR2 SVGAGI. The CDR3 extends over 12 amino acids. CDR3 bases: TGTGCCACACTAGCGGGGTCCTACGAGCAGTACTTC. This encodes CATLAGSYEQYF.

The chain joins TRBV5-1 to TRBJ1-6; 8 bases fit TRBD1. The CDR3 runs 13 residues. Germline V lookup: CDR1 SGHRS, CDR2 YFSETQ. The V segment lost 5 bases and the J segment 6 bases; nucleotides outside the gene matches: 1. The CDR3 loop reads CASRTGVNSPLHF. The CDR3 bases are TGCGCCAGCAGGACAGGGGTTAATTCACCCCTCCACTTT.